Listed below are T cell receptor beta chains from one sample, sequenced in a study of T cell responses to AZD1222 COVID-19 vaccine. The protocol was immunoSEQ multiplex PCR, while the TCRdb copy is restricted to in-frame clones and leaves out a portion. Found here are more than 150,000 clones, approximately 90% of them singletons; the top ten hold under 8%. The sample here was peripheral blood, taken after recovery from COVID-19. All receptors derive from an adult who had recovered from COVID-19. The CDR3 runs from the conserved cysteine through the conserved F or W. The order of the fields is V gene, D gene, clone size, J gene, CDR3 protein, CDR3 DNA. A D gene is named only where the DNA matches it firmly. Size is stated for part of the rows, as once, few or many counts, or as a class when the clone is expanded.

V: TRBV27; D: -; size: -; J: TRBJ1-4; CDR3: CASSRWGRGEKLFF; DNA: TGTGCCAGCAGCCGCTGGGGAAGAGGGGAAAAACTGTTTTTT
V: TRBV11-3; D: TRBD1; size: -; J: TRBJ2-3; CDR3: CASSFGQGSTDTQYF; DNA: TGTGCCAGCAGCTTTGGACAGGGCAGCACAGATACGCAGTATTTT
V: TRBV27; D: -; size: -; J: TRBJ2-7; CDR3: CASSLGSGWGSYEQYF; DNA: TGTGCCAGCAGTTTAGGTTCAGGGTGGGGCTCATACGAGCAGTACTTC
V: TRBV29-1; D: -; size: -; J: TRBJ1-3; CDR3: CSVGRRDGNTIYF; DNA: TGCAGCGTGGGTCGGCGTGATGGAAACACCATATATTTT
V: TRBV7-2; D: TRBD2; size: -; J: TRBJ2-7; CDR3: CASSRTSGIYEQYF; DNA: TGTGCCAGCAGCCGTACTAGCGGGATTTACGAGCAGTACTTC
V: TRBV5-1; D: -; size: -; J: TRBJ1-2; CDR3: CASSTQGLEYYGYTF; DNA: TGCGCCAGCAGCACGCAGGGGCTGGAGTACTATGGCTACACCTTC
V: TRBV7-3; D: TRBD1; size: -; J: TRBJ1-4; CDR3: CASSKDRGDEKLFF; DNA: TGTGCCAGCAGCAAAGACAGGGGAGATGAAAAACTGTTTTTT
V: TRBV15; D: TRBD2; size: -; J: TRBJ2-1; CDR3: CATSRGGLAGANNEQFF; DNA: TGTGCCACCAGCAGAGGGGGGCTAGCGGGGGCTAACAATGAGCAGTTCTTC
V: TRBV28; D: -; size: -; J: TRBJ1-1; CDR3: CASSSGSRLNGMNTEAFF; DNA: TGTGCCAGCAGTTCCGGGAGCCGGCTAAACGGGATGAACACTGAAGCTTTCTTT
V: TRBV27; D: TRBD1; size: -; J: TRBJ2-1; CDR3: CASSSPGQEDNEQFF; DNA: TGTGCCAGCAGTTCACCGGGACAGGAGGACAATGAGCAGTTCTTC
V: TRBV6-5; D: -; size: -; J: TRBJ1-2; CDR3: CASSSTGLGSYGYTF; DNA: TGTGCCAGCAGCTCTACAGGCCTAGGGAGCTATGGCTACACCTTC
V: TRBV6-2/TRBV6-3; D: -; size: -; J: TRBJ2-5; CDR3: CASSYRNVKETQYF; DNA: TGTGCCAGCAGTTACAGGAACGTCAAAGAGACCCAGTACTTC
V: TRBV28; D: TRBD1; size: -; J: TRBJ2-2; CDR3: CATGQGDTGELFF; DNA: TGTGCCACCGGACAGGGGGACACCGGGGAGCTGTTTTTT
V: TRBV14; D: -; size: -; J: TRBJ1-2; CDR3: CASSQVPPNGYTF; DNA: TGTGCCAGCAGCCAAGTCCCCCCGAACGGCTACACCTTC
V: TRBV4-2; D: TRBD2; size: -; J: TRBJ2-2; CDR3: CASSPRTSGDYTGELFF; DNA: TGTGCCAGCAGCCCCAGGACTAGCGGGGATTACACCGGGGAGCTGTTTTTT
V: TRBV5-4; D: TRBD2; size: -; J: TRBJ2-7; CDR3: CASSLFAGAGEQYF; DNA: TGTGCCAGCAGCTTATTTGCGGGAGCTGGCGAGCAGTACTTC
V: TRBV5-4; D: -; size: few; J: TRBJ1-3; CDR3: CASSEGRNTIYF; DNA: TGTGCCAGCAGCGAGGGCCGAAACACCATATATTTT
V: TRBV5-1; D: TRBD2; size: -; J: TRBJ2-7; CDR3: CASRLTSGAYEQYF; DNA: TGCGCCAGCAGGTTGACTAGCGGGGCCTACGAGCAGTACTTC
V: TRBV5-6; D: -; size: -; J: TRBJ2-1; CDR3: CASSLASFGEQFF; DNA: TGTGCCAGCAGCTTGGCATCCTTTGGTGAGCAGTTCTTC
V: TRBV28; D: -; size: -; J: TRBJ1-6; CDR3: CASTLQGSTPLHF; DNA: TGTGCCAGCACCCTACAGGGATCTACACCCCTCCACTTT
V: TRBV24-1; D: -; size: -; J: TRBJ2-6; CDR3: CATSGDGLWANVLTF; DNA: TGTGCCACCAGTGGGGACGGACTCTGGGCCAACGTCCTGACTTTC
V: TRBV7-9; D: TRBD2; size: once; J: TRBJ2-3; CDR3: CASSSFGTSGTDTQYF; DNA: TGTGCCAGCAGCTCATTCGGGACTAGCGGCACAGATACGCAGTATTTT
V: TRBV20-1; D: TRBD1; size: -; J: TRBJ1-1; CDR3: CSASRTGGTEAFF; DNA: TGCAGTGCTAGTCGGACAGGGGGAACTGAAGCTTTCTTT
V: TRBV7-2; D: -; size: -; J: TRBJ1-1; CDR3: CASIPIPGGLTEAFF; DNA: TGTGCCAGCATCCCTATTCCCGGAGGTTTGACTGAAGCTTTCTTT
V: TRBV19; D: -; size: -; J: TRBJ2-1; CDR3: CASSKTTDNEQFF; DNA: TGTGCCAGTAGCAAGACTACCGACAATGAGCAGTTCTTC
V: TRBV6-2/TRBV6-3; D: TRBD2; size: once; J: TRBJ2-1; CDR3: CASSYPRLAGDSDEQFF; DNA: TGTGCCAGCAGTTACCCCCGACTAGCGGGAGATAGCGATGAGCAGTTCTTC
V: TRBV28; D: -; size: -; J: TRBJ1-2; CDR3: CASSSQMSSGYTF; DNA: TGTGCCAGCAGTTCTCAAATGTCGAGTGGCTACACCTTC
V: TRBV6-2/TRBV6-3; D: TRBD1; size: -; J: TRBJ2-5; CDR3: CASSWGTGSLETQYF; DNA: TGTGCCAGCAGTTGGGGGACAGGGAGCTTAGAGACCCAGTACTTC
V: TRBV27; D: TRBD1; size: -; J: TRBJ2-5; CDR3: CASSTTTKGAGRETQYF; DNA: TGTGCCAGCAGCACTACTACCAAGGGGGCTGGTAGGGAGACCCAGTACTTC
V: TRBV4-2; D: -; size: -; J: TRBJ2-7; CDR3: CASSQGQTYEQYF; DNA: TGTGCCAGCAGCCAAGGACAGACCTACGAGCAGTACTTC
V: TRBV7-9; D: -; size: -; J: TRBJ2-5; CDR3: CASSLARVGETQYF; DNA: TGTGCCAGCAGCTTAGCGAGGGTGGGGGAGACCCAGTACTTC
V: TRBV5-8; D: TRBD1; size: once; J: TRBJ1-1; CDR3: CASSFFSGTGGGEAFF; DNA: TGTGCCAGCAGCTTTTTTTCTGGGACAGGGGGCGGAGAAGCTTTCTTT
V: TRBV18; D: -; size: -; J: TRBJ2-2; CDR3: CASSPVVRTIPGELFF; DNA: TGTGCCAGCTCACCAGTGGTTCGAACCATTCCCGGGGAGCTGTTTTTT
V: TRBV10-3; D: -; size: -; J: TRBJ2-1; CDR3: CAISPLDEQFF; DNA: TGTGCCATCAGCCCCTTGGATGAGCAGTTCTTC
V: TRBV27; D: -; size: few; J: TRBJ1-6; CDR3: CATATGTYNSPLHF; DNA: TGTGCCACCGCGACAGGAACCTATAATTCACCCCTCCACTTT
V: TRBV9; D: TRBD1; size: -; J: TRBJ1-3; CDR3: CASSPRGQGGNTIYF; DNA: TGTGCCAGCAGCCCACGAGGACAGGGCGGAAACACCATATATTTT
V: TRBV7-8; D: TRBD2; size: -; J: TRBJ2-2; CDR3: CASSGRGLTGELFF; DNA: TGTGCCAGCAGCGGGCGGGGGTTAACCGGGGAGCTGTTTTTT
V: TRBV27; D: TRBD1; size: few; J: TRBJ1-1; CDR3: CASSLYSTGVWVEAFF; DNA: TGTGCCAGCAGTTTATACTCGACAGGGGTTTGGGTTGAAGCTTTCTTT
V: TRBV11-3; D: TRBD1; size: -; J: TRBJ2-7; CDR3: CASSNGTGDVEQYF; DNA: TGTGCCAGCAGCAACGGGACAGGGGATGTCGAGCAGTACTTC
V: TRBV3-1/TRBV3-2; D: -; size: -; J: TRBJ2-7; CDR3: CASSQDSPEQVSYEQYF; DNA: TGTGCCAGCAGCCAAGACTCCCCGGAGCAGGTTTCCTACGAGCAGTACTTC
V: TRBV9; D: TRBD1; size: -; J: TRBJ2-1; CDR3: CASSVAPGGLEQFF; DNA: TGTGCCAGCAGCGTAGCTCCAGGGGGCCTGGAGCAGTTCTTC
V: TRBV5-1; D: TRBD1; size: -; J: TRBJ2-7; CDR3: CASSSGQGGEQYF; DNA: TGCGCCAGCAGCTCCGGACAGGGTGGCGAGCAGTACTTC
V: TRBV28; D: TRBD1; size: -; J: TRBJ2-7; CDR3: CASSPNIWGTVYEQYF; DNA: TGTGCCAGCAGTCCAAATATATGGGGGACAGTCTACGAGCAGTACTTC
V: TRBV7-2; D: -; size: -; J: TRBJ2-1; CDR3: CASLNRQSSYNEQFF; DNA: TGTGCCAGCCTAAATAGACAGAGCTCCTACAATGAGCAGTTCTTC
V: TRBV28; D: TRBD2; size: -; J: TRBJ2-7; CDR3: CASSSGGYEQYF; DNA: TGTGCCAGCAGCTCGGGGGGGTACGAGCAGTACTTC
V: TRBV3-1/TRBV3-2; D: -; size: -; J: TRBJ2-3; CDR3: CASSQSSNTQYF; DNA: TGTGCCAGCAGCCAGAGCTCAAATACGCAGTATTTT
V: TRBV4-2; D: -; size: -; J: TRBJ1-2; CDR3: CASSQDPGENYGYTF; DNA: TGTGCCAGCAGCCAAGATCCAGGGGAAAACTATGGCTACACCTTC
V: TRBV2; D: TRBD1; size: -; J: TRBJ1-1; CDR3: CASSHDRVGYTEAFF; DNA: TGTGCCAGCAGCCACGACAGGGTCGGGTACACTGAAGCTTTCTTT
V: TRBV18; D: -; size: -; J: TRBJ1-5; CDR3: CASSPQGQPQHF; DNA: TGTGCCAGCTCACCCCAGGGTCAGCCCCAGCATTTT
V: TRBV9; D: TRBD1; size: -; J: TRBJ2-5; CDR3: CASSERGDSRQETQYF; DNA: TGTGCCAGCAGCGAGCGAGGGGACAGCAGACAAGAGACCCAGTACTTC
V: TRBV4-3; D: -; size: -; J: TRBJ2-7; CDR3: CASSQDSQGLRYEQYF; DNA: TGCGCCAGCAGCCAAGATTCCCAGGGCTTGCGGTACGAGCAGTACTTC